Following are 3 T cell receptor beta chains from one sample sequenced in a study of OX40 agonist ivuxolimab in advanced cancers. Assay used: immunoSEQ multiplex PCR; TCRdb lists only in-frame clones, some missing. The table shows around 90,000 clones, with about nine tenths occurring only once. The sample here was CD4+ or CD8+ T cells sorted from blood, taken in a trial of the OX40 agonist ivuxolimab. Source of these receptors: an adult with an advanced solid tumor such as melanoma, head and neck, liver or kidney cancer.

This sequence joins TRBV19 and TRBJ1-2; 8 nucleotides agree with TRBD1. CDR3 size: 15 residues. J gave up 2 bases and V 5 bases, and 7 bases lay outside the gene matches. Germline assignment: CDR1 LNHDA and CDR2 SQIVND (reference sequence). CDR3 loop: CASSLQGEGNYGYTF. CDR3 DNA: TGTGCCAGTAGTTTACAGGGGGAAGGGAACTATGGCTACACCTTC.

This clone showed up just once. V and J are TRBV30 and TRBJ2-1, with 11 bases that match TRBD1. The junction had 4 bases not matched to a gene; V was cut back by 1 base and J by 5 bases. The CDR3 contains 15 residues. The germline CDR1 and CDR2 sequences are GTSNPN and SVGIG (reference sequence). This chain's CDR3 is CAWSGGQGVHNEQFF. CDR3 in DNA: TGTGCCTGGAGTGGGGGACAGGGGGTACACAATGAGCAGTTCTTC.

There are a few counts of this clone. The gene calls are TRBV4-2 and TRBJ2-2; the D call may be TRBD1 or TRBD2 (5 bases each). The CDR3 covers 14 residues. V lost 0 bases and J 6 bases, leaving 8 bases between the germline ends. CDR1 and CDR2 (germline): LGHNA, YNFKEQ. The CDR3 bases are TGTGCCAGCAGCCAAGAGGGACCCCCCGGGGAGCTGTTTTTT. Translated: CASSQEGPPGELFF.